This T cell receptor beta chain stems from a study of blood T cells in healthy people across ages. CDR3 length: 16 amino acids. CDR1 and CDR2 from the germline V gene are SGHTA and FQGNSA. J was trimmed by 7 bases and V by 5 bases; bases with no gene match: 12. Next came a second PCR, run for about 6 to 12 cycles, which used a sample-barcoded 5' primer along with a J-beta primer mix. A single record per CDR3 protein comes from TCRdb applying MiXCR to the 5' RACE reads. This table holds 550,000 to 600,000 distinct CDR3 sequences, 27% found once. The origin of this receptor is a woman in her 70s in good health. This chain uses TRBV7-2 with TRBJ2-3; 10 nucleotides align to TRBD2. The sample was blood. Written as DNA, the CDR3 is TGTGCCAGCAGCCAAAACAGCGGGGGGGCCGCATATACGCAGTATTTT. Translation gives CASSQNSGGAAYTQYF.